One TCR beta chain is described in this entry. Its antigen is still unknown. The sample originates from a study of T cell responses to AZD1222 COVID-19 vaccine. Overall study results and limits: At baseline, just 5 or 6 AZD1222 recipients tested seropositive.

Germline CDR1 is SNHLY and CDR2 is FYNNEI. Trimming shortened V by 2 bases and J by 7 bases, and 15 bases separated the two germline ends. The CDR3 consists of 15 residues. Sequenced by immunoSEQ multiplex PCR; TCRdb stores in-frame clones only, minus some. In the table there are 98,000 or so clones, 86% of which are singletons. This specimen consisted of peripheral blood, obtained on day 0 of AZD1222 vaccination. The rearrangement uses TRBV2 and TRBJ1-5, with unresolved D. The TCR originated in an adult in good health. CDR3 nucleotides: TGTGCCAGCAGTGAAATTAGTTGGGAAGAGCAGCCCCAGCATTTT. Residues: CASSEISWEEQPQHF.